This TCR beta chain was observed in a study of shared T cell receptors in the human thymus. CDR1 is MNHNS, CDR2 SASEGT, per germline. CDR3 length: 19 residues. V lost 4 bases, J lost 0 bases, and 13 bases stayed unmatched. Measured with immunoSEQ multiplex PCR; TCRdb has only the in-frame clones, and not every one. The sample carries fewer than 700,000 clones, around 89% recorded once. In addition, the sample was reused for a study of human thymus T cells. According to that study: Thymic material originated from resections removed in the course of corrective heart surgery. Thymic as well as blood repertoires seemed to favor certain V and J genes unevenly.

The chain employs TRBV6-1 and TRBJ2-1, with 9 positions matching TRBD2. The sequenced sample consisted of thymocytes. This clonotype was obtained from a boy younger than two with a congenital heart defect. CDR3 DNA sequence: TGTGCCAGCAGTGCCCTGACTAGCGGAACACCTTACTCCTACAATGAGCAGTTCTTC. Its protein is CASSALTSGTPYSYNEQFF.